The 26 T cell receptor beta chains in this list originate from one sample, sequenced in a study of blood T cell repertoires in COVID-19. Libraries were prepared by immunoSEQ multiplex PCR; TCRdb keeps only in-frame clonotypes and omits some of them. The sample consists of about 110,000 clones, more than 80% of them appearing once. The sample comprised peripheral blood. These receptors originate from a woman between 55 and 75 years old with COVID-19, enrolled during active disease.

The rearrangement uses TRBV29-1 and TRBJ1-1; tentatively, D is TRBD1 (5 bases). CDR1 SQVTM and CDR2 ANQGSEA come from the germline V gene. CDR3 length equals 13 residues. V lost 4 bases, J lost 5 bases, and 14 bases lay in between. The CDR3 DNA reads as TGCAGCGTTGTAGGGGTAATGATGACTGAAGCTTTCTTT. This translates into CSVVGVMMTEAFF.

About this clone itself: Compared with germline, one end of the junction differs, possibly owing to a read error. V is TRBV6-5 and J is TRBJ1-3, with D unresolved. This CDR3 has 12 amino acids. In germline, CDR1 is MNHEY, CDR2 SVGAGI. This CDR3 reads CASSRDGTTIYF. CDR3 bases: TGTGCCAGCTCACGGGATGGAACCACCATATATTTT.

The rearrangement uses TRBV9 and TRBJ1-3, with a tentative D call TRBD1 (5 bases). The length of the CDR3 is 15 residues. Trimming took off 0 bases at V and 2 bases at J, with 9 bases between the two ends. Germline V lookup: CDR1 SGDLS, CDR2 YYNGEE. The CDR3 sequence: CASSVDGTPGNTIYF. DNA for the CDR3: TGTGCCAGCAGCGTAGACGGGACTCCTGGAAACACCATATATTTT.

This sequence joins TRBV4-3 and TRBJ2-2, with TRBD1 as a possible D gene (5 bases). This CDR3 has 13 amino acids. The germline CDR1 and CDR2 sequences are LGHNA and YSLEER. V gave up 3 bases and J gave up 8 bases, with 10 bases separating them. The CDR3 spells CASSQGDRGELFF. The DNA of the CDR3 is TGCGCCAGCAGCCAGGGTGACAGAGGGGAGCTGTTTTTT.

J is TRBJ1-5 and V is TRBV5-8, with 10 bases lining up with TRBD1. With V trimmed by 3 bases and J by 6 bases, 9 bases remained unmatched. The germline gives CDR1 SGHTS, CDR2 YDEGEE. CDR3 length equals 16 residues. CDR3 sequence: CASSSGQGQIGQPQHF. DNA for the CDR3: TGTGCCAGCAGCTCGGGACAGGGGCAAATCGGTCAGCCCCAGCATTTT.

The gene calls are TRBV6-5 and TRBJ2-2; the D gene is possibly TRBD2 (7 bases). The CDR3 runs to 15 residues. The germline V and J ends were trimmed by 6 bases and 2 bases, with 13 bases remaining between them. Germline V lookup: CDR1 MNHEY, CDR2 SVGAGI. The CDR3 spells CASSSRGHNTGELFF. The CDR3 nucleotides read TGTGCCAGCAGCTCGCGGGGGCACAACACCGGGGAGCTGTTTTTT.

J is TRBJ2-7 and V is TRBV4-2; D might be TRBD1 (5 bases). Germline V gives CDR1 LGHNA, CDR2 YNFKEQ. The ends were cut back, 4 bases at V and 1 base at J, with 20 bases in the middle. The CDR3 length is 17 residues. The CDR3 DNA is TGTGCCAGCAGCCTGGGCATTGGGTCAGGGAAATCCTACGAGCAGTACTTC. This translates into CASSLGIGSGKSYEQYF.

The DNA for the CDR3 is TGTGCCAGCGGAGAATGGGACAGGGGTGGAAACACCATATATTTT. Residues: CASGEWDRGGNTIYF. The gene calls are TRBV7-6 and TRBJ1-3, with 10 nucleotides matching TRBD1. Unmatched junction bases numbered 7, after V lost 8 bases and J lost 3 bases. Germline CDR1 reads SGHVS; CDR2 reads FNYEAQ. The CDR3 covers 15 residues.

The chain uses TRBV6-2 or TRBV6-3 and TRBJ1-2; D gene ambiguous. Trimming left V 0 bases short and J 4 bases short, with 9 bases between. Germline V gene lookup returns CDR1 MNHEY and CDR2 SVGEGT. The CDR3 extends over 14 amino acids. CDR3 bases: TGTGCCAGCAGTTACTCGAGTTCCCTCTATGGCTACACCTTC. It codes for CASSYSSSLYGYTF.

This clone has just a few counts. This chain connects TRBV9 to TRBJ1-5; 10 nucleotides agree with TRBD1. The V and J ends lost 4 bases and 6 bases, in that order; junction bases with no gene match: 1. This CDR3 is 13 amino acids long. Germline V lookup: CDR1 SGDLS, CDR2 YYNGEE. Here the CDR3 DNA reads TGTGCCAGCAGCAGGACAGGGGGTCAGCCCCAGCATTTT. Translation gives CASSRTGGQPQHF.

V usage is TRBV7-9 and J usage is TRBJ2-3, with TRBD2 identical over 11 bases. The CDR3 runs 15 residues. V dropped 5 bases and J dropped 3; count of bases not matched to a gene: 4. Looked up from germline, CDR1 is SEHNR and CDR2 is FQNEAQ (reference sequence). CDR3 sequence: CASSIWTSGTDTQYF. For the CDR3, the DNA is TGTGCCAGCAGCATCTGGACTAGCGGGACAGATACGCAGTATTTT.

This chain joins TRBV12-3 or TRBV12-4 and TRBJ1-1; D uncertain. Trimming pared 5 bases from V and 1 base from J, leaving 8 bases between. The CDR3 covers 13 residues. CDR3 nucleotide sequence: TGTGCCAGCAGTCCATACACGAACACTGAAGCTTTCTTT. Translating it yields CASSPYTNTEAFF.

This clone was seen once. The CDR3 DNA sequence: TGCGCCAGCAGCCCCACTATTGCGGGGGGTGGTGATGAGCAGTTCTTC. Its protein is CASSPTIAGGGDEQFF. V is TRBV5-1 and J is TRBJ2-1, with TRBD2 identical over 8 bases. From germline, CDR1 is SGHRS and CDR2 YFSETQ. The CDR3 totals 16 residues. Trimming cost V 4 bases and J 8 bases; bases outside gene matches: 14.

The V call is TRBV10-1, the J call TRBJ2-7; D is uncertain. Trimming took 8 bases from V and 0 from J, leaving 11 bases between them. The CDR3 runs 13 residues. The V gene's germline CDR1 is WNHNN and CDR2 SYGVQD (reference sequence). CDR3 sequence (DNA): TGCGCCAGCCGGCGGTGGAGCTCCTACGAGCAGTACTTC. It is translated as CASRRWSSYEQYF.

V usage is TRBV7-9 and J usage is TRBJ1-1, with a tentative D call TRBD1 (6 bases). The CDR3 is 14 amino acids. With 2 bases removed from V and 2 bases from J, the gap between germline ends came to 9 bases. Germline loops: CDR1 SEHNR, CDR2 FQNEAQ (reference sequence). The CDR3 loop is CASSLTGFNTEAFF. CDR3 nucleotides: TGTGCCAGCAGCTTAACAGGGTTTAACACTGAAGCTTTCTTT.

The chain uses TRBV3-1 (or the pseudogene TRBV3-2) and TRBJ2-3, with 7 bases lining up with TRBD1. V dropped 0 bases and J dropped 3; count of bases not matched to a gene: 9. The CDR3 totals 17 residues. Germline assignment: CDR1 LGHDT and CDR2 YNNKEL (reference sequence). The CDR3 DNA follows: TGTGCCAGCAGCCAAGATTATGAGACAGGGCAAACAGATACGCAGTATTTT. Its protein is CASSQDYETGQTDTQYF.

The gene calls are TRBV19 and TRBJ1-5; D is unclear. The CDR3 covers 16 residues. V lost 6 bases to trimming and J lost 3 bases, with 18 bases between them. Germline assignment: CDR1 LNHDA and CDR2 SQIVND (reference sequence). The CDR3 DNA reads as TGTGCCAGTAGGGACTCCGGCTCTCTTTTCAATCAGCCCCAGCATTTT. Translation gives CASRDSGSLFNQPQHF.

The chain has TRBV5-5 and TRBJ2-7; a weak D match, TRBD2 (5 bases). CDR1 is SGHKS, CDR2 YYEKEE, per germline (reference sequence). The CDR3 contains 15 residues. V was clipped by 2 bases and J by 4 bases, with 16 bases between them. The CDR3, as DNA: TGTGCCAGCAGCTTAAATGGTGGGCGGGTGTACGAGCAGTACTTC. Translation: CASSLNGGRVYEQYF.

This chain uses TRBV6-2 or TRBV6-3 with TRBJ1-1, with D tentatively TRBD1 (5 bases). V was clipped by 2 bases and J by 3 bases, with 7 bases between them. Looked up from germline, CDR1 is MNHEY and CDR2 is SVGEGT. CDR3 length: 13 amino acids. The CDR3: CASSYEGDTEAFF. DNA for the CDR3: TGTGCCAGCAGTTACGAAGGGGACACTGAAGCTTTCTTT.

The V gene is TRBV5-1, the J gene TRBJ2-3; unclear D gene. Deletions cut 4 bases from V and 2 bases from J, with 17 bases between. The CDR3 extends over 16 amino acids. CDR1 is SGHRS and CDR2 is YFSETQ in the germline V gene. CDR3 loop: CASSHPIEPNTDTQYF. The CDR3 DNA reads as TGCGCCAGCAGCCACCCAATAGAACCCAACACAGATACGCAGTATTTT.

The sample holds a few counts of this clone. The chain joins TRBV9 to TRBJ1-2; maybe TRBD1 (5 bases). The CDR3 covers 14 residues. Between the trimmed V and J ends, which lost 0 bases and 5 bases, there was a span of 11 bases. CDR1 is SGDLS, CDR2 YYNGEE, per germline. CDR3 in DNA: TGTGCCAGCAGCGTAGGACAGTTAAGATATGGCTACACCTTC. Protein product: CASSVGQLRYGYTF.

In its sample, this clone was seen a few times. CDR3 sequence reads: CASSRTGEDSPLHF. The CDR3 region has the DNA TGCGCCAGCAGTAGGACAGGGGAGGATTCACCCCTCCACTTT. The V gene is TRBV23-1, the J gene TRBJ1-6; 9 nucleotides agree with TRBD1. TRBV23-1 carries the ORF label, with uncertain function. The CDR3 spans 14 residues. With V trimmed by 5 bases and J by 8 bases, 4 bases remained unmatched.

The chain joins TRBV7-2 to TRBJ2-1, with 7 bases fitting TRBD2. The length of the CDR3 is 15 residues. CDR1 SGHTA and CDR2 FQGNSA come from the germline V gene. The V segment lost 6 bases and the J segment 3 bases; nucleotides outside the gene matches: 8. This chain's CDR3 is CASRLTGGSYNEQFF. The CDR3 coding sequence is TGTGCCAGCAGGCTAACCGGGGGGAGCTACAATGAGCAGTTCTTC.

The chain carries TRBV4-1 and TRBJ2-7, with D possibly being TRBD1 (5 bases). The CDR3 loop spans 15 amino acids. The V gene's germline CDR1 is MGHRA and CDR2 YSYEKL. Between the trimmed V and J ends, which lost 2 bases and 5 bases, there was a span of 16 bases. CDR3 nucleotides: TGCGCCAGCAGCCAAATAACAGGACCGCTCAACGAGCAGTACTTC. Residues: CASSQITGPLNEQYF.

J is TRBJ1-1 and V is TRBV7-9; D unclear. The CDR3 spans 17 residues. V lost 3 bases, J lost 1 base, and 18 bases lay in between. Germline-derived CDR1 and CDR2 are SEHNR and FQNEAQ (reference sequence). CDR3 residues: CASSFGRDTNRNTEAFF. The DNA for the CDR3 is TGTGCCAGCAGCTTTGGGAGAGATACAAATCGGAACACTGAAGCTTTCTTT.

This chain joins TRBV6-1 and TRBJ2-7; unclear D gene. In germline, CDR1 is MNHNS, CDR2 SASEGT. There are 15 residues in the CDR3. The germline V and J ends were trimmed by 0 bases and 0 bases, with 9 bases remaining between them. The CDR3 protein is CASSEASWSSYEQYF. Written as DNA, the CDR3 is TGTGCCAGCAGTGAAGCGTCTTGGAGCTCCTACGAGCAGTACTTC.